The present T cell receptor beta chain was sequenced within a study of graft-versus-host responses after intestinal transplantation. Study-wide results and caveats: With peak circulating GvH clone levels came an association with early post-transplant HvG declines.

About this clone itself: Its antigen is not known.

The CDR3 has 15 amino acids. The germline V gene encodes CDR1 SGHDT and CDR2 YYEEEE. Trimming at V came to 5 bases and at J to 7 bases, leaving 10 bases not matched to a gene. Sequencing was performed with immunoSEQ multiplex PCR; in TCRdb, only in-frame clones are kept and a portion is missing. The data hold approximately 54,000 clones, with roughly 83% observed a single time. Sequencing was performed on unstimulated CD4+ T cells sorted from spleen or lymph node cells, taken before transplant. This chain links TRBV5-6 with TRBJ1-5; 9 bases are shared with TRBD1. This clonotype was obtained from a human donor who was the organ donor for an intestinal transplant. CDR3 bases: TGTGCCAGCAGTTTCCGGACAGGGGTCGGGCAGCCCCAGCATTTT. It specifies CASSFRTGVGQPQHF.